This T cell receptor beta chain was obtained from a study of blood T cell repertoires in COVID-19. Study context: Samples of COVID-19 (acute and convalescent) were obtained from the United States, Italy and Spain.

Clones were sequenced by immunoSEQ multiplex PCR, and TCRdb holds only the in-frame ones, with some missing. The data contain roughly 160,000 clones, around four fifths of them seen just once; the ten biggest clones take up roughly 8.8%. The CDR3 totals 14 residues. Germline trimming cut 6 bases from V and 11 bases from J; bases unmatched to any gene: 13. Germline-derived CDR1 and CDR2 are SNHLY and FYNNEI. This clonotype was sampled from an elderly woman with COVID-19, enrolled during active disease. The sequenced sample consisted of peripheral blood. The gene calls are TRBV2 and TRBJ2-3; 8 bases are shared with TRBD2. The CDR3 reads CASSTGTRYPQQYF. CDR3 nucleotide sequence: TGTGCCAGCAGCACCGGGACTAGATACCCCCAGCAGTATTTT.